This T cell receptor beta chain was identified during a study of CD8+CD57+ T cells in acquired aplastic anemia. The wider study: DNA from sorted CD4+ and CD8+ cells averaged around 3 ug.

TCR beta VDJ and CDR3 profiles were obtained from a genomic DNA template. MiXCR, run by TCRdb on the reads, gives a single entry per CDR3 protein. The profile covers approximately 200,000 distinct CDR3 sequences, with over 60% appearing a single time and around 28% taken by the ten largest. This CDR3 contains 15 residues. V dropped 0 bases and J dropped 4; count of bases not matched to a gene: 7. Germline values: CDR1 DFQATT, CDR2 SNEGSKA (reference sequence). This clonotype was recorded many times. The sequenced material came from sorted CD4+, CD8+, or CD8+CD57+ T cells (not recorded which) from PBMCs. The receptor comes from a human donor in good health. V gene TRBV20-1 combines with J gene TRBJ2-5, with 8 bases fitting TRBD1. CDR3 region: CSARDPAGGRETQYF. As DNA, the CDR3 is TGCAGTGCTAGAGATCCGGCAGGGGGCCGAGAGACCCAGTACTTC.